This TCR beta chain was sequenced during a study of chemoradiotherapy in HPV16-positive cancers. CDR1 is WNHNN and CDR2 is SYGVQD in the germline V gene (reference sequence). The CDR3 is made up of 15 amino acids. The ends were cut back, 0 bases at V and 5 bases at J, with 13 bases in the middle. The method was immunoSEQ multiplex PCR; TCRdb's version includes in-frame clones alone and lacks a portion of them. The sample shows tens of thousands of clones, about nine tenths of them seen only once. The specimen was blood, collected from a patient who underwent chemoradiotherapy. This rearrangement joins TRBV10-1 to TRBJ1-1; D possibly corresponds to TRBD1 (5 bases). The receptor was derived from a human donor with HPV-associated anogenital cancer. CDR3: CASSESLFGGTEAFF. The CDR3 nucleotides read TGCGCCAGCAGTGAGTCGCTATTCGGGGGTACTGAAGCTTTCTTT.